This T cell receptor beta chain is from a study of shared clonotypes between healthy human individuals. With respect to this clone: The same CDR3 can be traced to other DNA sequences in this sample.

Sequencing was at deep level. Assay: immunoSEQ multiplex PCR; the TCRdb copy retains only in-frame clones and omits some. The repertoire consists of approximately 2.4 million clones, with approximately 94% occurring once and the leading ten covering about 0.13%. This TCR derives from a man between 18 and 35 years old in good health. Material for sequencing was naive CD4+ T cells sorted from blood. Subset described: CD45RA+ positively selected.

CDR3 nucleotide sequence: TGTGCCAGCAGCGTGGGACAGGGACACAATCAGCCCCAGCATTTT. Translating gives CASSVGQGHNQPQHF. This rearrangement joins TRBV9 to TRBJ1-5; TRBD1 matches at 9 bases. The ends lost 2 bases at V and 3 bases at J; junction bases unmatched: 3. CDR1 and CDR2 from the germline V gene are SGDLS and YYNGEE. CDR3 length: 15 amino acids.